These 22 T cell receptor beta chains originate from one sample sequenced in a study of T-cell reconstitution after alpha-beta-depleted transplantation in children. TCRbeta library construction was performed incorporating unique molecular identifiers. TCRdb reprocessed the PCR reads via MiXCR and lists one record per CDR3 protein. The top ten clones hold around a sixth of a sample with 140,000 to 150,000 distinct CDR3 sequences, 7.5% to 9% of them seen once. The material was PBMCs, mostly from graft donor cells, obtained 180 days after TCRalphabeta/CD19-depleted stem cell transplant. All receptors come from a female patient aged 2 to 10 who had a stem cell transplant for congenital amegakaryocytic thrombocytopenia, so the T cells may come from the graft donor.

This clonotype came up many times. The rearrangement links TRBV20-1 to TRBJ2-7; no firm D call. The germline V gene has CDR1 DFQATT and CDR2 SNEGSKA (reference sequence). The CDR3 loop spans 13 amino acids. The V gene lost 0 bases and the J gene lost 4 bases, with 10 bases spanning the gap. CDR3 in amino acids: CSARDRFAYEQYF. DNA of the CDR3: TGCAGTGCTAGAGATCGCTTTGCGTACGAGCAGTACTTC.

This clonotype has a handful of counts. The CDR3 region is CASSLREPRSSGNTIYF. Here the CDR3 DNA reads TGTGCCAGCTCACTACGCGAGCCCCGGAGCTCTGGAAACACCATATATTTT. The chain combines TRBV18 with TRBJ1-3; D is ambiguous. Trimming removed 4 bases at V and 0 bases at J, with 16 bases between. Germline V CDR1 and CDR2: KGHSH, LQKENI. The CDR3 runs to 17 residues.

This clonotype was counted ten times or more. The V call is TRBV24-1, the J call TRBJ2-7; D gene uncertain. Germline lookup yields CDR1 KGHDR and CDR2 SFDVKD. The length of the CDR3 is 11 residues. V lost 0 bases to trimming and J lost 5 bases, with 1 base between them. The CDR3 is CATSDLDEQYF. CDR3 DNA: TGTGCCACCAGTGATTTGGACGAGCAGTACTTC.

The rearrangement links TRBV6-2 or TRBV6-3 to TRBJ2-7, with 9 nucleotides matching TRBD2. This CDR3 is 16 amino acids long. Germline trimming cut 4 bases from V and 3 bases from J; bases unmatched to any gene: 10. Germline assignment: CDR1 MNHEY and CDR2 SVGEGT. As DNA, the CDR3 is TGTGCCAGCAGTTCGCTAGCGGGACTCGCCGGCTACGAGCAGTACTTC. Amino acids: CASSSLAGLAGYEQYF.

The table lists this clonotype with many counts. V usage is TRBV2 and J usage is TRBJ2-4, with D possibly matching TRBD1 (5 bases). The germline gives CDR1 SNHLY, CDR2 FYNNEI. The CDR3 runs 15 residues. V lost 6 bases to trimming and J lost 1 base, with 13 bases between them. DNA for the CDR3: TGTGCCAGCAGGTCAGGGATAGGGGCCAAAAACATTCAGTACTTC. As protein: CASRSGIGAKNIQYF.

This clonotype occurred many times. The J gene is TRBJ1-1, the V gene TRBV28; D is unclear. Germline lookup yields CDR1 MDHEN and CDR2 SYDVKM. CDR3 length: 11 residues. Trimming stripped 7 bases from V and 2 bases from J, with 5 bases between. The CDR3 sequence: CASNINTEAFF. In DNA, the CDR3 is TGTGCCAGCAACATAAACACTGAAGCTTTCTTT.

This clonotype was observed at least ten times. The DNA of the CDR3 is TGTGCCAGCAGCCTTGCCGCTGAGCAGTACTTC. This gives the protein CASSLAAEQYF. The rearrangement links TRBV14 to TRBJ2-7, with D hard to call. Trimming shortened V by 4 bases and J by 7 bases, and 8 bases separated the two germline ends. There are 11 residues in the CDR3. Germline values: CDR1 SGHDN, CDR2 FVKESK.

In its sample, this clonotype was seen many times. The CDR3 loop reads CASRGAGGLETQYF. In DNA form, the CDR3 reads TGTGCCAGCCGAGGAGCGGGAGGTTTGGAGACCCAGTACTTC. The chain has TRBV7-9 and TRBJ2-5; 9 nucleotides line up with TRBD2. CDR1 SEHNR and CDR2 FQNEAQ come from the germline V gene (reference sequence). The CDR3 runs to 14 residues. The trim removed 8 bases at V and 5 bases at J, leaving 9 bases unmatched.

This clonotype came up many times. The CDR3 DNA reads TGTGCCAGCAGTTCCCACAGGGAGGTCGGGGAGCTGTTTTTT. It encodes CASSSHREVGELFF. The chain carries TRBV27 and TRBJ2-2; the D call may be TRBD1 or TRBD2 (6 bases each). Trimming pared 4 bases from V and 7 bases from J, leaving 13 bases between. The V gene's germline CDR1 is MNHEY and CDR2 SMNVEV (reference sequence). The CDR3 extends over 14 amino acids.

This clonotype was detected many times. CDR3 nucleotide sequence: TGCAGTGCTAGAACTACCCAAGAGACCCAGTACTTC. It is translated as CSARTTQETQYF. The chain recombines TRBV20-1 with TRBJ2-5; D gene unclear. The CDR3 totals 12 residues. Germline V gene lookup returns CDR1 DFQATT and CDR2 SNEGSKA (reference sequence). Deletions cut 2 bases from V and 1 base from J, with 5 bases between.

Ten or more counts support this clonotype. The CDR3 loop reads CAVYGNTIYF. The CDR3 DNA is TGTGCCGTATATGGAAACACCATATATTTT. The rearrangement joins TRBV28 to TRBJ1-3; the D is unclear. The CDR3 runs 10 residues. The germline V gene encodes CDR1 MDHEN and CDR2 SYDVKM. With 11 bases removed from V and 3 bases from J, the gap between germline ends came to 5 bases.

This clonotype was seen a few times. The chain links TRBV4-1 to TRBJ2-1; D perhaps matches TRBD1 (5 bases). Germline lookup yields CDR1 MGHRA and CDR2 YSYEKL. CDR3 length: 15 amino acids. V dropped 3 bases and J dropped 4 bases, with 13 bases sitting between them. The CDR3 DNA follows: TGCGCCAGCAGCCACGCCCCAGACAGTTACAATGAGCAGTTCTTC. It codes for CASSHAPDSYNEQFF.

The CDR3 DNA reads as TGTGCCAGCAGTTACGTCGGCGGAGTGATGGAGACCCAGTACTTC. As protein: CASSYVGGVMETQYF. This chain connects TRBV6-2 or TRBV6-3 to TRBJ2-5; D is ambiguous. V was shortened by 2 bases and J by 5 bases, with 15 bases between the two germline ends. Germline assignment: CDR1 MNHEY and CDR2 SVGEGT. The CDR3 spans 15 residues.

This clonotype was seen repeatedly, ten times or more. This sequence joins TRBV10-3 and TRBJ2-2; D unresolved. Trimming removed 0 bases at V and 1 base at J, with 3 bases between. The CDR3 loop spans 14 amino acids. Germline CDR1 and CDR2: ENHRY and SYGVKD. The CDR3 region is CAISESWNTGELFF. DNA for the CDR3: TGTGCCATCAGTGAGTCGTGGAACACCGGGGAGCTGTTTTTT.

This clonotype was detected many times. The chain uses TRBV20-1 and TRBJ2-7; 7 nucleotides match TRBD2. The V and J ends lost 3 bases and 4 bases, in that order; junction bases with no gene match: 6. In germline, CDR1 is DFQATT, CDR2 SNEGSKA (reference sequence). There are 13 residues in the CDR3. This CDR3 reads CSASRREDYEQYF. CDR3 coding DNA: TGCAGTGCTAGTCGTCGGGAGGATTACGAGCAGTACTTC.

This clonotype appeared many times. J is TRBJ2-1 and V is TRBV10-3, with 12 bases fitting TRBD2. CDR1 is ENHRY, CDR2 SYGVKD, per germline. Trimming cost V 2 bases and J 0 bases; bases outside gene matches: 11. The CDR3 is 20 amino acids. CDR3 region: CAISEALAGGFPSSYNEQFF. CDR3 nucleotides: TGTGCCATCAGTGAGGCCCTAGCGGGAGGGTTTCCAAGCTCCTACAATGAGCAGTTCTTC.

This clonotype was recorded a few times. The rearrangement uses TRBV28 and TRBJ2-7; 7 positions agree with TRBD2. With 3 bases clipped from V and 5 bases from J, the junction kept 10 bases outside the gene matches. CDR1 and CDR2 from the germline V gene are MDHEN and SYDVKM. The length of the CDR3 is 15 residues. In DNA form, the CDR3 reads TGTGCCAGCAGTTTTTTAGTGGCGGGAGTGCACGAGCAGTACTTC. Translated, it gives CASSFLVAGVHEQYF.

The rearrangement uses TRBV12-3 or TRBV12-4 and TRBJ1-2; a possible D gene is TRBD1 (5 bases). The CDR3 consists of 15 residues. V was cut by 7 bases and J by 6 bases, with 21 bases left in between. The CDR3 region has the DNA TGTGCCAGCACCTATCGGTCCCAGGGTGGGAATGGCTACACCTTC. This codes for CASTYRSQGGNGYTF.

V is TRBV20-1 and J is TRBJ1-5; the D is unclear. The germline CDR1 and CDR2 sequences are DFQATT and SNEGSKA (reference sequence). The CDR3 covers 14 residues. V was trimmed by 0 bases and J by 0 bases, leaving 6 bases between them. The CDR3 sequence: CSARDRVSNQPQHF. The CDR3 bases are TGCAGTGCTAGAGATCGAGTTAGCAATCAGCCCCAGCATTTT.

The chain combines TRBV18 with TRBJ1-1; no firm D call. Trimming took 2 bases from V and 1 from J, leaving 11 bases between them. There are 15 residues in the CDR3. The germline gives CDR1 KGHSH, CDR2 LQKENI. For the CDR3, the DNA is TGTGCCAGCTCACCAATGAGGGTTTCGAACACTGAAGCTTTCTTT. Protein product: CASSPMRVSNTEAFF.

This clonotype has a count of ten or more. This rearrangement joins TRBV20-1 to TRBJ2-5; 9 bases match TRBD1. CDR1 and CDR2 from the germline V gene are DFQATT and SNEGSKA (reference sequence). This CDR3 is 14 amino acids long. J gave up 5 bases and V 6 bases, and 10 bases lay outside the gene matches. The CDR3 coding sequence is TGCAGTGCAAACTCCAACAGGGGGCGGGAGACCCAGTACTTC. Translating it yields CSANSNRGRETQYF.

This clonotype was observed a handful of times. This sequence joins TRBV5-1 and TRBJ2-3, with D hard to call. V was shortened by 3 bases and J by 0 bases, with 11 bases between the two germline ends. Germline lookup yields CDR1 SGHRS and CDR2 YFSETQ. The CDR3 contains 15 residues. CDR3 in amino acids: CASSSVRTSTDTQYF. As DNA, the CDR3 is TGCGCCAGCAGCTCAGTGAGAACTAGCACAGATACGCAGTATTTT.